Following are 30 T cell receptor beta chains from one sample sequenced in a study of neurological immune-mediated disorders. TCRdb used MiXCR to reprocess the 5' RACE reads, holding one entry per CDR3 protein. Of tens of thousands of distinct CDR3 sequences in the sample, under 10% are singletons; the top ten hold 1.7%. Source material: PBMCs. The receptor source for this set is a man aged 45-60 years in good health.

This clonotype showed up many times. CDR3 DNA sequence: TGTGCCAGCAGTCCTAACGACAGGGTCGGCGAGCAGTACTTC. Translated, it gives CASSPNDRVGEQYF. V gene TRBV7-6 combines with J gene TRBJ2-7; 7 nucleotides match TRBD1. V was clipped by 6 bases and J by 6 bases; unmatched bases: 11. Germline V gene lookup returns CDR1 SGHVS and CDR2 FNYEAQ. CDR3 size: 14 residues.

This clonotype was picked up many times. The chain uses TRBV6-1 and TRBJ1-4; 8 bases fit TRBD1. This CDR3 is built from 15 residues. Germline V gives CDR1 MNHNS, CDR2 SASEGT. With 8 bases clipped from V and 0 bases from J, the junction kept 5 bases outside the gene matches. The CDR3 here is CASRQGFATNEKLFF. The CDR3 coding sequence is TGTGCCAGCCGACAGGGGTTTGCAACTAATGAAAAACTGTTTTTT.

This clonotype has a count of ten or more. The V and J genes are TRBV5-1 and TRBJ2-3, with 8 bases aligning to TRBD1. The CDR3 is 16 amino acids. Trimming cost V 4 bases and J 4 bases; bases outside gene matches: 11. Germline CDR1 is SGHRS and CDR2 is YFSETQ. CDR3 bases: TGCGCCAGCAGCAAACCCGACAGGGGAAAGGCAGATACGCAGTATTTT. This gives the protein CASSKPDRGKADTQYF.

This clonotype was counted at least ten times. This sequence joins TRBV5-1 and TRBJ2-2; 7 bases align to TRBD1. Germline CDR1 and CDR2: SGHRS and YFSETQ. The CDR3 has 15 residues. Trimming at V came to 1 base and at J to 6 bases, leaving 6 bases not matched to a gene. CDR3 sequence reads: CASSLLRQGAGELFF. CDR3 DNA: TGCGCCAGCAGCTTGTTACGTCAGGGGGCCGGGGAGCTGTTTTTT.

This clonotype was counted between two and nine times. V is TRBV6-5 and J is TRBJ2-5; 8 bases are a match to TRBD1. Germline lookup yields CDR1 MNHEY and CDR2 SVGAGI. V lost 9 bases to trimming and J lost 6 bases; unmatched junction nucleotides: 15. CDR3 length: 15 residues. Written as DNA, the CDR3 is TGTGCCAGTAGCCCTGGGGGACAGGCCGGCCAGACCCAGTACTTC. Translating gives CASSPGGQAGQTQYF.

This clonotype was seen at least ten times. The gene calls are TRBV28 and TRBJ1-5, with D perhaps TRBD1 (5 bases). V gave up 3 bases and J gave up 6 bases, with 6 bases separating them. The CDR3 extends over 12 amino acids. Germline V gene data show CDR1 as MDHEN and CDR2 as SYDVKM. The CDR3 loop is CASSFQGQPQHF. The CDR3 bases are TGTGCCAGCAGTTTCCAGGGTCAGCCCCAGCATTTT. The entire variable domain, with the rest obtained from reference TRBV28 and TRBJ1-5, is as follows: DVKVTQSSRYLVKRTGEKVFLECVQDMDHENMFWYRQDPGLGLRLIYFSYDVKMKEKGDIPEGYSVSREKKERFSLILESASTNQTSMYLCASSFQGQPQHFGDGTRLSIL.

This clonotype was recorded many times. The V call is TRBV12-3 or TRBV12-4, the J call TRBJ2-3, with TRBD2 matching 7 bases. The CDR3 has 15 residues. V lost 3 bases to trimming and J lost 3 bases; unmatched junction nucleotides: 6. The CDR3 here is CASSFPGGRTDTQYF. CDR3 coding DNA: TGTGCCAGCAGTTTCCCGGGGGGTCGGACAGATACGCAGTATTTT.

This clonotype was observed a handful of times. V usage is TRBV7-2 and J usage is TRBJ2-4, with 12 nucleotides matching TRBD2. The CDR3 contains 18 residues. Germline CDR1 and CDR2: SGHTA and FQGNSA. V lost 1 base, J lost 2 bases, and 6 bases stayed unmatched. Here the CDR3 DNA reads TGTGCCAGCAGCTTAGTTGCGCTAGCGGGAGGGCCCAAAAACATTCAGTACTTC. It codes for CASSLVALAGGPKNIQYF.

This clonotype was seen many times. This chain links TRBV12-3 or TRBV12-4 with TRBJ2-7, with 8 bases fitting TRBD1. The CDR3 is 15 amino acids. The junction had 10 bases not matched to a gene; V was cut back by 4 bases and J by 5 bases. In nucleotides, the CDR3 is TGTGCCAGCAGTTCCGGACAGGGCCAGCTCCACGAGCAGTACTTC. Protein sequence: CASSSGQGQLHEQYF.

The table lists this clonotype with many counts. This sequence joins TRBV10-3 and TRBJ1-2, with D unclear. The CDR3 has 16 amino acids. The germline CDR1 and CDR2 sequences are ENHRY and SYGVKD. Deletions cut 0 bases from V and 0 bases from J, with 11 bases between. The CDR3 sequence is CAISESITATNYGYTF. CDR3 nucleotide sequence: TGTGCCATCAGTGAGTCAATAACGGCTACTAACTATGGCTACACCTTC.

In this sample, this clonotype turned up many times. The V gene is TRBV29-1, the J gene TRBJ2-7; 8 nucleotides line up with TRBD1. CDR3 length equals 12 residues. Germline V gene sequence: CDR1 SQVTM, CDR2 ANQGSEA. J was trimmed by 3 bases and V by 4 bases; bases with no gene match: 2. CDR3 amino acids: CSVVGQGYEQYF. The CDR3 DNA is TGCAGCGTTGTAGGACAGGGCTACGAGCAGTACTTC.

Many counts were recorded for this clonotype. The chain carries TRBV2 and TRBJ2-7, with D perhaps matching TRBD2 (5 bases). V lost 6 bases, J lost 0 bases, and 9 bases lay in between. CDR3 length: 13 amino acids. CDR1 is SNHLY, CDR2 FYNNEI, per germline. The CDR3 region is CASREGSSYEQYF. The CDR3 DNA is TGTGCCAGCAGAGAGGGTAGCTCCTACGAGCAGTACTTC.

This clonotype was seen repeatedly, ten times or more. J is TRBJ2-2 and V is TRBV5-4; TRBD2 aligns across 16 bases. After removal of 0 bases from V and 6 bases from J, the junction contained 2 bases not matched to a gene. Germline loops: CDR1 SGHNT, CDR2 YYREEE (reference sequence). CDR3 length equals 17 residues. CDR3 DNA sequence: TGTGCCAGCAGCTTGGGGGGACTAGCGGGAGGGCCCGGGGAGCTGTTTTTT. As protein: CASSLGGLAGGPGELFF. The complete variable domain, with remaining parts taken from reference TRBV5-4 and TRBJ2-2, reads ETGVTQSPTHLIKTRGQQVTLRCSSQSGHNTVSWYQQALGQGPQFIFQYYREEENGRGNFPPRFSGLQFPNYSSELNVNALELDDSALYLCASSLGGLAGGPGELFFGEGSRLTVL.

The table lists this clonotype with many counts. The chain links TRBV27 to TRBJ2-7, with 10 bases matching TRBD1. CDR3 length: 16 amino acids. With 3 bases clipped from V and 2 bases from J, the junction kept 7 bases outside the gene matches. Looked up from germline, CDR1 is MNHEY and CDR2 is SMNVEV (reference sequence). The CDR3 DNA reads as TGTGCCAGCAGTTTCCTCCCGGGACAGGGGACCTACGAGCAGTACTTC. It specifies CASSFLPGQGTYEQYF.

This clonotype was recorded a few times. The J gene is TRBJ2-2, the V gene TRBV28, with TRBD1 matching over 9 bases. Trimming removed 6 bases from V and 3 bases from J; junction bases left unmatched: 5. CDR1 and CDR2 from the germline V gene are MDHEN and SYDVKM. This CDR3 spans 15 amino acids. The CDR3 sequence: CASSPGTGHTGELFF. In nucleotides, the CDR3 is TGTGCCAGCAGCCCCGGGACAGGGCACACCGGGGAGCTGTTTTTT.

The genes are TRBV14 and TRBJ2-6; TRBD1 matches at 8 bases. Per germline, CDR1 SGHDN and CDR2 FVKESK. The V segment lost 4 bases and the J segment 2 bases; nucleotides outside the gene matches: 7. The CDR3 spans 17 residues. CDR3 amino acids: CASSRTGFLTGANVLTF. In nucleotides, the CDR3 is TGTGCCAGCAGCCGGACAGGGTTTTTAACTGGGGCCAACGTCCTGACTTTC.

In this sample, this clonotype turned up many times. The genes are TRBV4-2 and TRBJ1-4; unclear D gene. The germline V gene has CDR1 LGHNA and CDR2 YNFKEQ. This CDR3 has 13 residues. Trimming pared 4 bases from V and 4 bases from J, leaving 7 bases between. CDR3 in DNA: TGTGCCAGCAGCCGGGAGGATAATGAAAAACTGTTTTTT. It translates to CASSREDNEKLFF.

This clonotype was seen repeatedly, ten times or more. J is TRBJ2-1 and V is TRBV12-3 or TRBV12-4; 8 bases line up with TRBD2. The CDR3 loop spans 14 amino acids. After removal of 2 bases from V and 7 bases from J, the junction contained 4 bases not matched to a gene. CDR3 sequence reads: CASSLIKRENEQFF. CDR3 DNA: TGTGCCAGCAGTTTAATTAAGCGGGAGAATGAGCAGTTCTTC.

This clonotype was seen repeatedly, ten times or more. The chain joins TRBV25-1 to TRBJ2-5, with a tentative D call TRBD1 (7 bases). The V gene's germline CDR1 is MGHDK and CDR2 SYGVNS. V was clipped by 3 bases and J by 1 base, with 12 bases between them. CDR3 length: 15 amino acids. The CDR3 loop is CASSDRGEAQETQYF. Written as DNA, the CDR3 is TGTGCCAGCAGTGACAGGGGGGAGGCCCAAGAGACCCAGTACTTC. The full variable domain, with the rest looked up from reference TRBV25-1 and TRBJ2-5, is EADIYQTPRYLVIGTGKKITLECSQTMGHDKMYWYQQDPGMELHLIHYSYGVNSTEKGDLSSESTVSRIRTEHFPLTLESARPSHTSQYLCASSDRGEAQETQYFGPGTRLLVL.

This clonotype was seen repeatedly, ten times or more. V usage is TRBV14 and J usage is TRBJ1-2; TRBD1 might be the D (5 bases). Germline assignment: CDR1 SGHDN and CDR2 FVKESK. The length of the CDR3 is 13 residues. Between the trimmed V and J ends, which lost 5 bases and 8 bases, there was a span of 15 bases. The CDR3 is CASSSRGRFGYTF. CDR3 DNA: TGTGCCAGCAGCTCGAGGGGCAGGTTCGGCTACACCTTC.

A note on this clonotype: A junction boundary mismatches the germline segment, possibly from a read error. This chain joins TRBV18 and TRBJ1-1; D not certain. The CDR3 spans 14 residues. Looked up from germline, CDR1 is KGHSH and CDR2 is LQKENI. CDR3: CASSPQGYRTEDFF. The CDR3 coding sequence is TGTGCCAGCTCACCACAGGGTTATCGGACTGAAGATTTCTTT.

This clonotype was observed many times. The chain joins TRBV5-1 to TRBJ2-7; TRBD1 matches at 10 bases. J lost 6 bases, V lost 4 bases, and 13 bases had no gene match. The CDR3 sequence is 16 residues long. The germline V gene encodes CDR1 SGHRS and CDR2 YFSETQ. DNA of the CDR3: TGCGCCAGCAGCCCTAACCCGGGACAGGGGAACGCCGAGCAGTACTTC. This gives the protein CASSPNPGQGNAEQYF.

This clonotype showed up many times. V usage is TRBV29-1 and J usage is TRBJ1-1, with 7 positions matching TRBD1. The germline CDR1 and CDR2 sequences are SQVTM and ANQGSEA. The CDR3 runs to 15 residues. Trimming removed 6 bases from V and 0 bases from J; junction bases left unmatched: 10. The CDR3 protein is CSVAPGQKMNTEAFF. Written as DNA, the CDR3 is TGCAGCGTGGCACCGGGACAGAAGATGAACACTGAAGCTTTCTTT.

In this sample, this clonotype turned up many times. This CDR3 is CASRSPGLAGGSYEQYF. CDR3 sequence (DNA): TGTGCCAGCAGGTCCCCGGGACTAGCGGGGGGATCCTACGAGCAGTACTTC. The chain uses TRBV28 and TRBJ2-7, with 15 bases aligning to TRBD2. The CDR3 runs 17 residues. V lost 6 bases, J lost 1 base, and 7 bases stayed unmatched. CDR1 and CDR2 from the germline V gene are MDHEN and SYDVKM.

This clonotype appeared a few times. V is TRBV6-5 and J is TRBJ2-2; D is unresolved. The germline V and J ends were trimmed by 0 bases and 2 bases, with 16 bases remaining between them. Looked up from germline, CDR1 is MNHEY and CDR2 is SVGAGI. CDR3 size: 18 residues. DNA for the CDR3: TGTGCCAGCAGTTACTCGAAATCCGGTATAGTAAACACCGGGGAGCTGTTTTTT. Translating it yields CASSYSKSGIVNTGELFF.

This clonotype was observed at least ten times. DNA of the CDR3: TGTGCCAGCAGCTTCAACAACAGGGTTGGAGGGACCCAGTACTTC. It is translated as CASSFNNRVGGTQYF. The chain couples TRBV12-3 or TRBV12-4 to TRBJ2-5, with D possibly being TRBD1 (6 bases). Between the trimmed V and J ends, which lost 6 bases and 7 bases, there was a span of 21 bases. The CDR3 consists of 15 residues.

This clonotype was counted ten times or more. The rearrangement joins TRBV27 to TRBJ2-3; 9 bases line up with TRBD1. Germline V gives CDR1 MNHEY, CDR2 SMNVEV (reference sequence). This CDR3 is 15 amino acids long. With 5 bases clipped from V and 0 bases from J, the junction kept 3 bases outside the gene matches. Here the CDR3 reads CASSRGTGSTDTQYF. Here the CDR3 DNA reads TGTGCCAGCAGTCGCGGGACAGGGAGCACAGATACGCAGTATTTT.

This clonotype was picked up many times. The V and J genes are TRBV5-1 and TRBJ2-1; no clear D. The ends were cut back, 0 bases at V and 3 bases at J, with 7 bases in the middle. CDR1 is SGHRS, CDR2 YFSETQ, per germline. The CDR3 totals 14 residues. DNA for the CDR3: TGCGCCAGCAGCTTGGGGCAGGACTACAATGAGCAGTTCTTC. Encoded protein: CASSLGQDYNEQFF.

Ten or more counts support this clonotype. The rearrangement links TRBV15 to TRBJ1-5; D gene uncertain. Between the trimmed V and J ends, which lost 1 base and 6 bases, there was a span of 7 bases. The CDR3 covers 13 residues. Looked up from germline, CDR1 is LNHNV and CDR2 is YYDKDF (reference sequence). The CDR3 nucleotides are TGTGCCACCAGCAGAGGGGCTATTCAGCCCCAGCATTTT. This encodes CATSRGAIQPQHF.

This clonotype was observed at least ten times. The rearrangement joins TRBV5-1 to TRBJ2-7; 10 bases map to TRBD1. The CDR3 covers 15 residues. After removal of 0 bases from V and 5 bases from J, the junction contained 5 bases not matched to a gene. Germline V gene lookup returns CDR1 SGHRS and CDR2 YFSETQ. DNA for the CDR3: TGCGCCAGCAGCTTGGAAGGGACAGGGGCGGACGAGCAGTACTTC. It specifies CASSLEGTGADEQYF.